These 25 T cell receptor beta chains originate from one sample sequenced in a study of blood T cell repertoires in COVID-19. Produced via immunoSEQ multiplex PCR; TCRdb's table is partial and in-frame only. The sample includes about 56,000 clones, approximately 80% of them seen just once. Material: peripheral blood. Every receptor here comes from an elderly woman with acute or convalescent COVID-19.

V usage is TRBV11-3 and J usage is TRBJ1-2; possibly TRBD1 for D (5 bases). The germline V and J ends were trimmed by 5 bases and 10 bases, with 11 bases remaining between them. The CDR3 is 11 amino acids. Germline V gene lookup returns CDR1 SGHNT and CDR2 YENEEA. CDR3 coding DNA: TGTGCCAGCAGCACCCAGGGTGACTACACCTTC. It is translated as CASSTQGDYTF.

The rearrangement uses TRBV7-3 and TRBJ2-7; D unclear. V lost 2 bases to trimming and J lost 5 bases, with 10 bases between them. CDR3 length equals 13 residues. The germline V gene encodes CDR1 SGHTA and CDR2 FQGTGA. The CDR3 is CASSLRPEDEQYF. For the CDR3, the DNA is TGTGCCAGCAGCTTACGGCCAGAGGACGAGCAGTACTTC.

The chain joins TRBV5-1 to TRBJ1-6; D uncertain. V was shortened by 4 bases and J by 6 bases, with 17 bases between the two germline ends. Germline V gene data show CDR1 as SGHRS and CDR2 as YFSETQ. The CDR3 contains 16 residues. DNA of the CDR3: TGCGCCAGCAGCCTAGAAGGTAACCCCAGTAATTCACCCCTCCACTTT. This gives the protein CASSLEGNPSNSPLHF.

The CDR3 nucleotides are TGTGCCGGAGGGACAGGGGGCGTTTCACCCCTCCACTTT. Protein: CAGGTGGVSPLHF. The chain carries TRBV19 and TRBJ1-6, with 12 bases aligning to TRBD1. The ends lost 11 bases at V and 9 bases at J; junction bases unmatched: 5. The CDR3 covers 13 residues. Germline V gives CDR1 LNHDA, CDR2 SQIVND (reference sequence).

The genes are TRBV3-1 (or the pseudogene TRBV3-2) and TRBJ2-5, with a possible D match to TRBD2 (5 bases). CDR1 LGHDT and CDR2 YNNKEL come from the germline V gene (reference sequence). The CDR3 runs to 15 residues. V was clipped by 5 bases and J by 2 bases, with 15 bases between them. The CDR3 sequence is CASSSLGLEQETQYF. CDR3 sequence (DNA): TGTGCCAGCAGCTCGCTAGGACTGGAACAAGAGACCCAGTACTTC.

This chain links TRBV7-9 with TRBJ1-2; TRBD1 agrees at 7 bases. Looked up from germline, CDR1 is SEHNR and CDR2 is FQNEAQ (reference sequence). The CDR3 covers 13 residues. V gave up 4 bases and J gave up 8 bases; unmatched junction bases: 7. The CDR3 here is CASSSGQDKGYTF. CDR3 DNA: TGTGCCAGCAGCTCAGGACAGGATAAAGGCTACACCTTC.

CDR3 nucleotides: TGTGCCAGCAGCTCAAAGGCAGGGGGCGAAGGAAACACCATATATTTT. This gives the protein CASSSKAGGEGNTIYF. The chain employs TRBV5-4 and TRBJ1-3; 8 nucleotides line up with TRBD1. After removal of 3 bases from V and 4 bases from J, the junction contained 9 bases not matched to a gene. CDR1 SGHNT and CDR2 YYREEE come from the germline V gene (reference sequence). The CDR3 is made up of 16 amino acids.

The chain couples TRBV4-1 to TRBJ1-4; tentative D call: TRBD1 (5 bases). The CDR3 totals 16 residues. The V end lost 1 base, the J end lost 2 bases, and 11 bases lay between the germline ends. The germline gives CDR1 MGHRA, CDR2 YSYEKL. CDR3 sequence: CASSQVLGGTNEKLFF. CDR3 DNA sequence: TGCGCCAGCAGCCAAGTCCTTGGGGGGACTAATGAAAAACTGTTTTTT.

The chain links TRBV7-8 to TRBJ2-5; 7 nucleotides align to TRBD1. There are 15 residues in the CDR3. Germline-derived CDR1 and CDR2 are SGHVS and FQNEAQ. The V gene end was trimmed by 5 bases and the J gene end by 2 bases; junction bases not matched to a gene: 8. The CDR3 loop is CASSTGQLHQETQYF. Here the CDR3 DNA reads TGTGCCAGCAGCACGGGACAGCTCCATCAAGAGACCCAGTACTTC.

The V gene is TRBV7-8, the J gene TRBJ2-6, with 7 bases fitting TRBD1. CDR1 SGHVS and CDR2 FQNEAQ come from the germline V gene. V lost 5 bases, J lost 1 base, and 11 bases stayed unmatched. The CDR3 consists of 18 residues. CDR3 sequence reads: CASSPDRVWGSGANVLTF. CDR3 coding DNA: TGTGCCAGCAGCCCAGACAGGGTTTGGGGGTCTGGGGCCAACGTCCTGACTTTC.

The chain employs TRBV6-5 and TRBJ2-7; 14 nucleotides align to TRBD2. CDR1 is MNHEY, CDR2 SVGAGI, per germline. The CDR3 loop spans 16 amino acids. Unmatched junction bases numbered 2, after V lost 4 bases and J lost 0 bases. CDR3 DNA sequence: TGTGCCAGCAGTTTGACTAGCGGGGGGGTCTCCTACGAGCAGTACTTC. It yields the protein CASSLTSGGVSYEQYF.

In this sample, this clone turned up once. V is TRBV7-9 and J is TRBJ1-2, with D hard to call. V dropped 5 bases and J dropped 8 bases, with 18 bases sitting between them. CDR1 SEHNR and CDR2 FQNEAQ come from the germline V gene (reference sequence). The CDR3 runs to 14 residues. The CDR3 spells CASSLEAHQGGYTF. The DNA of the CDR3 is TGTGCCAGCAGCCTGGAGGCACACCAAGGGGGCTACACCTTC.

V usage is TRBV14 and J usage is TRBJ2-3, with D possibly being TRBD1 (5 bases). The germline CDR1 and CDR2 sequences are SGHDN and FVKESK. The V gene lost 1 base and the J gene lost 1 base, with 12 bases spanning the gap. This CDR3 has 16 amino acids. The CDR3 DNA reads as TGTGCCAGCAGCCAAGGAAGTGGGGCCCGCACAGATACGCAGTATTTT. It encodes CASSQGSGARTDTQYF.

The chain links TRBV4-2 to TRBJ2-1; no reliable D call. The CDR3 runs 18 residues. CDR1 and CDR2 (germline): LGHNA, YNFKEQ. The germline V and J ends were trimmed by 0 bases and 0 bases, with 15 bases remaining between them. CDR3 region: CASSQEYNSYYSYNEQFF. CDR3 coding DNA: TGTGCCAGCAGCCAAGAATATAACTCCTACTACTCCTACAATGAGCAGTTCTTC.

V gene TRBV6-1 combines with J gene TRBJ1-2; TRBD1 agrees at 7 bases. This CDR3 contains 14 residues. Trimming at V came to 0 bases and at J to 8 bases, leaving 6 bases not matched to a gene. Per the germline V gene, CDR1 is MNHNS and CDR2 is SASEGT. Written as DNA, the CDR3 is TGTGCCAGCAGTGAAGCGGACAGGTCCTTCGGCTACACCTTC. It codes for CASSEADRSFGYTF.

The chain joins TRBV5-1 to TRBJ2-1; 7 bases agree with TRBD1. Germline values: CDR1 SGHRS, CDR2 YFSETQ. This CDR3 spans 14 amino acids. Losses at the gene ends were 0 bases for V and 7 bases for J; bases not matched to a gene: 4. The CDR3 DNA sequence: TGCGCCAGCAGCTTGGGACAGGGCGGGAATGAGCAGTTCTTC. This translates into CASSLGQGGNEQFF.

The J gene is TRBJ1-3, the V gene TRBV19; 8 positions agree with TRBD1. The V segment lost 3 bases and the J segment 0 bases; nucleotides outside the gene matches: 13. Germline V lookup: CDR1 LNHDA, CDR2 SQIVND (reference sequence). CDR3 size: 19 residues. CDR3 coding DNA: TGTGCCAGTAGTATGCCAGGGGGCCGTTCTACCAGCTCTGGAAACACCATATATTTT. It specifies CASSMPGGRSTSSGNTIYF.

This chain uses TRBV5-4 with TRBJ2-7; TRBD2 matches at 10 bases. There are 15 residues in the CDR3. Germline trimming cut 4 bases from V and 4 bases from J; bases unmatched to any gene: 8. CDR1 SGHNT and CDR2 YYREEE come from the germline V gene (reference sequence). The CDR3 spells CASSPQRGGSYEQYF. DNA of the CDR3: TGTGCCAGCAGCCCCCAGCGGGGGGGGAGTTACGAGCAGTACTTC. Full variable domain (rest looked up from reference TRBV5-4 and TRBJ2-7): ETGVTQSPTHLIKTRGQQVTLRCSSQSGHNTVSWYQQALGQGPQFIFQYYREEENGRGNFPPRFSGLQFPNYSSELNVNALELDDSALYLCASSPQRGGSYEQYFGPGTRLTVT.

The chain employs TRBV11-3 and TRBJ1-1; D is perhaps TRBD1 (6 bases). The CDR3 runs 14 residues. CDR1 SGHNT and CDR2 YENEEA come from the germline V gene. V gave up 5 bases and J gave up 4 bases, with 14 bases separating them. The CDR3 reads CASSILQGSTEAFF. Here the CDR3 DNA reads TGTGCCAGCAGCATACTACAGGGTAGCACTGAAGCTTTCTTT.

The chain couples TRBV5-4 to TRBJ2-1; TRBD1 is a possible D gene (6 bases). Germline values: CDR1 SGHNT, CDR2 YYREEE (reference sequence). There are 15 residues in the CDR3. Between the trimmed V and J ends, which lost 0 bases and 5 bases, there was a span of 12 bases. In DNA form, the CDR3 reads TGTGCCAGCAGCTTGGTCGGGACACCTAACAATGAGCAGTTCTTC. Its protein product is CASSLVGTPNNEQFF.

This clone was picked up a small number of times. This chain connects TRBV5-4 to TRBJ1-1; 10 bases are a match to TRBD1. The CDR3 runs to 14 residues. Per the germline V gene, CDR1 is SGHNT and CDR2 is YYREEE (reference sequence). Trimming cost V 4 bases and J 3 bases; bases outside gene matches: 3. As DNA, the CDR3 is TGTGCCAGCAGCAGAGGACAGGGGGACACTGAAGCTTTCTTT. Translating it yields CASSRGQGDTEAFF. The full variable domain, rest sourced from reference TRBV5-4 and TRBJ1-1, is ETGVTQSPTHLIKTRGQQVTLRCSSQSGHNTVSWYQQALGQGPQFIFQYYREEENGRGNFPPRFSGLQFPNYSSELNVNALELDDSALYLCASSRGQGDTEAFFGQGTRLTVV.

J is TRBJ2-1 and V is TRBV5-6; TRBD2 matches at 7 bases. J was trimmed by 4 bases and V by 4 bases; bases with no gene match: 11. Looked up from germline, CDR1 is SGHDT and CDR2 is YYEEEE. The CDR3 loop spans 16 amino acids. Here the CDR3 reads CASSESGRGFYNEQFF. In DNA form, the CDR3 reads TGTGCCAGCAGCGAGTCAGGGCGGGGGTTTTACAATGAGCAGTTCTTC.

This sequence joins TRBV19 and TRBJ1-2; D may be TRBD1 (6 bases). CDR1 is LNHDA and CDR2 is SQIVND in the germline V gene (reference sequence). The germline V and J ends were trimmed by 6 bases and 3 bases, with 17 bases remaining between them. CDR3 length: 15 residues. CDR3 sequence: CASRVVRGGDYGYTF. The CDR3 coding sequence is TGTGCCAGTAGGGTGGTCAGGGGCGGAGACTATGGCTACACCTTC.

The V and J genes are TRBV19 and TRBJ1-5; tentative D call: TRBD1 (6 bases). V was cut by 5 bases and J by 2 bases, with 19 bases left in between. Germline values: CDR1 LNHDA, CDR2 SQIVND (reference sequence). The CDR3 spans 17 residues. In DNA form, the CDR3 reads TGTGCCAGTAGTCGGAAACTGGGGGCGCTTGGCAATCAGCCCCAGCATTTT. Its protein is CASSRKLGALGNQPQHF. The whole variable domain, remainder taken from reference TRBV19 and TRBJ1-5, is DGGITQSPKYLFRKEGQNVTLSCEQNLNHDAMYWYRQDPGQGLRLIYYSQIVNDFQKGDIAEGYSVSREKKESFPLTVTSAQKNPTAFYLCASSRKLGALGNQPQHFGDGTRLSIL.

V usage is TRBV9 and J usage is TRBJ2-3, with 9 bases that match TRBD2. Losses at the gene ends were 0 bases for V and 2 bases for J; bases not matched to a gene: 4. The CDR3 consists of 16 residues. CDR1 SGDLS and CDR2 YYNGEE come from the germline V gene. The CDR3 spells CASSVALAGSTDTQYF. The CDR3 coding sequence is TGTGCCAGCAGCGTAGCTCTAGCGGGGTCCACAGATACGCAGTATTTT.